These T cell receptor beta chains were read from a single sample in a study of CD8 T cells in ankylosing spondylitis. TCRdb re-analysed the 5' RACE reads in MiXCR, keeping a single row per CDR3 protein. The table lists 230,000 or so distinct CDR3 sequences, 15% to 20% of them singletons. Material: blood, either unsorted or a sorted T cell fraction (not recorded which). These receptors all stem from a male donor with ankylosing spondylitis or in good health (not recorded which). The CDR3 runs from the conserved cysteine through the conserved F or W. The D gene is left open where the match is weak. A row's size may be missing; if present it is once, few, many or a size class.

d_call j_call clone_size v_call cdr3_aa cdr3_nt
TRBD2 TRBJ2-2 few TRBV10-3 CAISEWTSGNTGELFF TGTGCCATCAGTGAGTGGACTAGCGGGAACACCGGGGAGCTGTTTTTT
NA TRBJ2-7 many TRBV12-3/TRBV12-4 CASSRSSPYEQYF TGTGCCAGCAGTCGATCGAGTCCCTACGAGCAGTACTTC
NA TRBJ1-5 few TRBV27 CASSLGPGGQPQHF TGTGCCAGCAGTCTAGGACCCGGGGGTCAGCCCCAGCATTTT
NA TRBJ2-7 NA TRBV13 CASSPRLGVGEQYF TGTGCCAGCAGCCCGCGTCTAGGGGTCGGCGAGCAGTACTTC
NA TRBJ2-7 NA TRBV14 CASSQHRGASHEQYF TGTGCCAGCAGCCAGCATAGAGGGGCCTCCCACGAGCAGTACTTC
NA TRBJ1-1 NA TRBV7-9 CASSLATGLNTEAFF TGTGCCAGCAGCTTAGCCACAGGGTTGAACACTGAAGCTTTCTTT
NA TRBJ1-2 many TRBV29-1 CSVEDWADGGRGGYTF TGCAGCGTTGAAGATTGGGCGGACGGCGGCAGAGGTGGCTACACCTTC
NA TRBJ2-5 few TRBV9 CASSGENQETQYF TGTGCCAGCAGCGGGGAAAACCAAGAGACCCAGTACTTC
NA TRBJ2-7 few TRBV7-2 CASSLDLGSYEQYF TGTGCCAGCAGCTTAGATCTGGGGTCCTACGAGCAGTACTTC
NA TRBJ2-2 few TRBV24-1 CATSDFKSTPGELFF TGTGCCACCAGTGATTTTAAGTCCACCCCCGGGGAGCTGTTTTTT
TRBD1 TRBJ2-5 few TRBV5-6 CASSYWTGYETQYF TGTGCCAGCAGTTATTGGACAGGGTATGAGACCCAGTACTTC
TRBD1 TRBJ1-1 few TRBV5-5 CASSRQGLEVSTEAFF TGTGCCAGCAGCAGACAGGGCTTGGAAGTAAGCACTGAAGCTTTCTTT
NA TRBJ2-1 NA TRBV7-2 CASSLGGAVGNEQFF TGTGCCAGCAGCTTAGGAGGGGCGGTTGGCAATGAGCAGTTCTTC
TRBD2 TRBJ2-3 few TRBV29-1 CSAEGLAGLTDTQYF TGCAGCGCCGAAGGACTAGCGGGTCTCACAGATACGCAGTATTTT
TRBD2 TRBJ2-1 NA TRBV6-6 CASSRSGREFF TGTGCCAGCAGTCGTAGCGGGAGGGAGTTCTTC
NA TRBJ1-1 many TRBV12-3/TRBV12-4 CASSRDRDNTEAFF TGTGCCAGCAGCCGGGACCGAGACAACACTGAAGCTTTCTTT
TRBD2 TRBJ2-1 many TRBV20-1 CSARAQPGGSYNEQFF TGCAGTGCCCGAGCCCAACCGGGGGGATCCTACAATGAGCAGTTCTTC
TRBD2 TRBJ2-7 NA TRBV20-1 CSARDLGDLGEGLLEQYF TGCAGTGCTAGAGATTTGGGGGATTTGGGGGAGGGCCTTCTCGAGCAGTACTTC
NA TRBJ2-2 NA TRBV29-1 CSGTAGFDTGELFF TGCAGCGGAACTGCAGGATTCGACACCGGGGAGCTGTTTTTT
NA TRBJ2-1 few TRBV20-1 CSASENNEQFF TGCAGTGCGTCGGAGAACAATGAGCAGTTCTTC
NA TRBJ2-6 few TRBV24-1 CATSDPDSGANVLTF TGTGCCACCAGTGATCCCGACTCTGGGGCCAACGTCCTGACTTTC
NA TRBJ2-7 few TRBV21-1 CAGGPAHEQYF TGTGCCGGCGGGCCCGCCCACGAGCAGTACTTC
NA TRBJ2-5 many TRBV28 CASHGGLLGTQYF TGTGCCAGCCACGGGGGGCTGTTGGGGACCCAGTACTTC
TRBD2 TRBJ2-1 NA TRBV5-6 CASMILGTSGMGEQFF TGTGCCAGCATGATCCTCGGGACTAGCGGGATGGGTGAGCAGTTCTTC
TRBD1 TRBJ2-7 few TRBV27 CASRLIEGAFEQYF TGTGCCAGCAGATTAATTGAGGGGGCCTTCGAGCAGTACTTC
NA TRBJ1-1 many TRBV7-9 CASSPTLNTEAFF TGTGCCAGCAGCCCGACACTGAACACTGAAGCTTTCTTT
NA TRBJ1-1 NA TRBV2 CASSGVIGTEAFF TGTGCCAGCAGTGGAGTAATTGGCACTGAAGCTTTCTTT
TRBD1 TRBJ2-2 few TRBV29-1 CSVESGTDNTGELFF TGCAGCGTTGAATCGGGGACAGACAACACCGGGGAGCTGTTTTTT
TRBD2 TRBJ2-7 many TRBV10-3 CAISDGDEGGLAHYEQYF TGTGCCATCAGTGACGGTGACGAGGGAGGACTAGCTCACTACGAGCAGTACTTC
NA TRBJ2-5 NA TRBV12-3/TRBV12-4 CASSLGAQQQETQYF TGTGCCAGCAGTTTAGGTGCACAACAACAAGAGACCCAGTACTTC
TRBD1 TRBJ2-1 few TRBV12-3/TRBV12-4 CASSGDREEQFF TGTGCCAGCAGTGGGGACAGAGAGGAGCAGTTCTTC
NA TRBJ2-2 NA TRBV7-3 CASSHRGGNTGELFF TGTGCCAGCAGCCACAGGGGGGGGAACACCGGGGAGCTGTTTTTT
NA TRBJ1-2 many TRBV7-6 CASSFYSGGYTF TGTGCCAGCAGCTTTTACAGCGGTGGCTACACCTTC
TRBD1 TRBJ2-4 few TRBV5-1 CASSLDTGGIQYF TGCGCCAGCAGCTTGGATACAGGGGGCATTCAGTACTTC
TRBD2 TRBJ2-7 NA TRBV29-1 CSVAGDYEQYF TGCAGTGTAGCGGGGGACTACGAGCAGTACTTC
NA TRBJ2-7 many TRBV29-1 CSVETGESSYEQYF TGCAGCGTTGAAACCGGGGAGAGCTCCTACGAGCAGTACTTC
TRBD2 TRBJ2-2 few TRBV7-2 CASSLAASGRLAGELFF TGTGCCAGCAGCTTAGCGGCTAGCGGGAGGCTTGCCGGGGAGCTGTTTTTT
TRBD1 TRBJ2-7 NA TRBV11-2 CASSLDRVGQGYYEQYF TGTGCCAGCAGCTTAGATAGAGTGGGACAGGGGTACTACGAGCAGTACTTC
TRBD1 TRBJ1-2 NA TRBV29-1 CSVEAGTGWGYTF TGCAGCGTTGAAGCTGGGACAGGCTGGGGCTACACCTTC
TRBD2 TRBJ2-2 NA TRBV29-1 CSVEDRVAGDTTGELFF TGCAGCGTTGAAGATCGAGTCGCGGGAGACACCACCGGGGAGCTGTTTTTT
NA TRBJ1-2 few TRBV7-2 CASSGNSGDYGYTF TGTGCCAGCAGCGGTAATAGCGGAGATTATGGCTACACCTTC
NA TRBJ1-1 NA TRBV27 CASSLIREPGVNTEAFF TGTGCCAGCAGTTTAATCCGGGAACCTGGGGTGAACACTGAAGCTTTCTTT
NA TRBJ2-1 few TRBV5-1 CASSLLGADRYANEQFF TGCGCCAGCAGCTTGTTGGGGGCCGACAGGTACGCAAATGAGCAGTTCTTC
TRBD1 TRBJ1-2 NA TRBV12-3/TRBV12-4 CASSGTGYGYTF TGTGCCAGCAGTGGGACAGGCTATGGCTACACCTTC
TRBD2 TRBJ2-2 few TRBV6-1 CASSGLWTSGKYTGELFF TGTGCCAGCAGTGGCCTCTGGACTAGCGGGAAATACACCGGGGAGCTGTTTTTT
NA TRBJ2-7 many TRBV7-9 CASSPKGAYEQYF TGTGCCAGCAGCCCCAAGGGAGCCTACGAGCAGTACTTC
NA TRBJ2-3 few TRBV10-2 CASSGSGTDTQYF TGCGCCAGCAGTGGATCGGGCACAGATACGCAGTATTTT
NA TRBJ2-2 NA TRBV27 CASSLPEQGNTGELFF TGTGCCAGCAGTTTACCGGAACAAGGGAACACCGGGGAGCTGTTTTTT
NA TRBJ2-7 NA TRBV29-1 CSVEEAGRGTYEQYF TGCAGCGTTGAAGAGGCAGGGCGAGGGACCTACGAGCAGTACTTC
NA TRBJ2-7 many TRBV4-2 CASSQRGASYEQYF TGTGCCAGCAGCCAAAGGGGGGCTTCCTACGAGCAGTACTTC